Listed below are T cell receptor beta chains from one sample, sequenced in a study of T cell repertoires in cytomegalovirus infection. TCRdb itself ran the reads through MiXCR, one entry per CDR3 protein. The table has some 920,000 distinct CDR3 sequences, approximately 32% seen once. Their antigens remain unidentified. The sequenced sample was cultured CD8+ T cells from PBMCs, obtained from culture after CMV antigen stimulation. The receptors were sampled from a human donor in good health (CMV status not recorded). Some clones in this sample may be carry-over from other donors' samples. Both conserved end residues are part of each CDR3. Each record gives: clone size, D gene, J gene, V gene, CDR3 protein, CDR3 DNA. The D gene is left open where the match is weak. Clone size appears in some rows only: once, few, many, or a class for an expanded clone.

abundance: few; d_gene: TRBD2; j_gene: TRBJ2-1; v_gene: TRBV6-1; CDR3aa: CASSYEFGTSGVNEQFF; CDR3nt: TGTGCCAGCAGTTACGAATTCGGGACTAGCGGCGTCAATGAGCAGTTCTTC
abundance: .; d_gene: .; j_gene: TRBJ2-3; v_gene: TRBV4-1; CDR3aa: CASSSQDSVGDTQYF; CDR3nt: TGCGCCAGCAGCTCCCAGGACTCAGTGGGGGATACGCAGTATTTT
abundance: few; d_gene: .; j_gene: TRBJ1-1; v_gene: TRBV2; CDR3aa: CAVSTEDEAFF; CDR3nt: TGTGCCGTTAGTACAGAGGATGAAGCTTTCTTT
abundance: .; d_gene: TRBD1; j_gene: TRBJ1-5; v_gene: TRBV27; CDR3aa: CASSPGTGKGPQHF; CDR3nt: TGTGCCAGCAGCCCCGGGACAGGGAAAGGGCCCCAGCATTTT
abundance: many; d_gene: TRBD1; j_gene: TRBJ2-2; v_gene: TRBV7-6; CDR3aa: CASSETGTGGTGELFF; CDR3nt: TGTGCCAGCAGCGAAACCGGGACAGGGGGCACCGGGGAGCTGTTTTTT
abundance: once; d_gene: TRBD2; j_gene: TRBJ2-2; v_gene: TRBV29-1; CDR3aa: CSVEASGGEHTGELFF; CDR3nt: TGCAGCGTTGAAGCTAGCGGGGGGGAACACACCGGGGAGCTGTTTTTT
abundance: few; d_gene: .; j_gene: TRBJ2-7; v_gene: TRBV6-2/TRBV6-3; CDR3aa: CASTRYPVYEQYF; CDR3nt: TGTGCCAGCACCAGGTATCCGGTCTACGAGCAGTACTTC
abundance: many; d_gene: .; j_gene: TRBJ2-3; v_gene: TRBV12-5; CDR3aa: CASGFLREGGTDTQYF; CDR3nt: TGTGCTAGTGGTTTTCTGAGGGAAGGGGGCACAGATACGCAGTATTTT
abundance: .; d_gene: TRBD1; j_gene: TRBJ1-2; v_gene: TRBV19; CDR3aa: CASNPTGRGDYGYTF; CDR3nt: TGTGCCAGTAACCCGACAGGGAGAGGGGACTATGGCTACACCTTC
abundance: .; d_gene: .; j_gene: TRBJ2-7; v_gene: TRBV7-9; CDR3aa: CASTGQRAYEQYF; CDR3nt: TGTGCCAGTACGGGCCAGCGGGCCTACGAGCAGTACTTC
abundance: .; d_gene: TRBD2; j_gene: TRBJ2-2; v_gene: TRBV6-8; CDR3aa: CASFGLAGGRGTGELFF; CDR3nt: TGTGCCAGTTTCGGACTAGCGGGGGGCCGGGGCACCGGGGAGCTGTTTTTT
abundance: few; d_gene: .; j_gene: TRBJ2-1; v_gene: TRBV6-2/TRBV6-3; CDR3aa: CASSYSTTNEQFF; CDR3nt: TGTGCCAGCAGTTATTCGACTACGAATGAGCAGTTCTTC
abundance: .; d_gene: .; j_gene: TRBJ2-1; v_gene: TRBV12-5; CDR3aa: CASAPWGGGYNEQFF; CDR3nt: TGTGCTAGTGCCCCCTGGGGGGGCGGGTACAATGAGCAGTTCTTC
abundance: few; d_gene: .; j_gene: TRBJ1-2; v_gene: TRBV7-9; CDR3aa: CASSLVGTNYGYTF; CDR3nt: TGTGCCAGCAGCTTAGTCGGCACTAACTATGGCTACACCTTC
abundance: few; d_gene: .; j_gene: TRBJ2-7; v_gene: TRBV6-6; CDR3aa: CASSYTYSYEQYF; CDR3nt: TGTGCCAGCAGTTACACATACTCCTACGAGCAGTACTTC
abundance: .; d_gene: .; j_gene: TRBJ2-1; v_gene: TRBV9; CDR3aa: CASSFRERNEQFF; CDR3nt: TGTGCCAGCAGCTTCCGGGAACGCAATGAGCAGTTCTTC
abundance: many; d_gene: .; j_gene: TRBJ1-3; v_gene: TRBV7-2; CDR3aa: CASSTAVRRAGNTIYF; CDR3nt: TGTGCCAGCAGCACAGCCGTGAGGCGGGCTGGAAACACCATATATTTT
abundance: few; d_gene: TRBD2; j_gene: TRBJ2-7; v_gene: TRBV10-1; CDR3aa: CASSHRLAGPGEQYF; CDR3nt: TGCGCCAGCAGTCACCGACTAGCGGGTCCGGGCGAGCAGTACTTC
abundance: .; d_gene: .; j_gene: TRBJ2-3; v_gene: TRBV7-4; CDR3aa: CASSSSWGADTDTQYF; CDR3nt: TGTGCCAGCAGCTCCTCCTGGGGGGCTGACACAGATACGCAGTATTTT
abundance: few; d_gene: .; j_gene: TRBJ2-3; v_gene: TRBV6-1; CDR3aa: CASSEAPRGTDTQYF; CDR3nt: TGTGCCAGCAGTGAAGCTCCAAGAGGCACAGATACGCAGTATTTT
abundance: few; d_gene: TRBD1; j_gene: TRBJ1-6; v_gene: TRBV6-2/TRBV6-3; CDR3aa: CASSPDRGMSPLHF; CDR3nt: TGTGCCAGCAGCCCCGACAGGGGAATGTCACCCCTCCACTTT
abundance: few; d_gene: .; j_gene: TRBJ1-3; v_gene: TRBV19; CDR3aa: CASTDSYLGDTIYF; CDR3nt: TGTGCCAGCACGGACAGCTACCTAGGGGACACCATATATTTT
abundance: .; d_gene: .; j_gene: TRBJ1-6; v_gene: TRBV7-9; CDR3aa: CASSLPLHF; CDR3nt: TGTGCCAGCAGCTTACCCCTCCACTTT
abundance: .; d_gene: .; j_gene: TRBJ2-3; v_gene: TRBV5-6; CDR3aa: CASSLKQGWADTQYF; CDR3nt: TGTGCCAGCAGCTTGAAGCAGGGGTGGGCAGATACGCAGTATTTT
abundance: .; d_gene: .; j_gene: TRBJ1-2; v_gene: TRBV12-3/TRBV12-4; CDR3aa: CATRTDRNYGYTF; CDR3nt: TGTGCCACCCGAACGGACAGAAACTATGGCTACACCTTC
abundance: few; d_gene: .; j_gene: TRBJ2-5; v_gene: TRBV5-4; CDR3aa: CASSPVSEQETQYF; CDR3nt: TGTGCCAGCAGCCCCGTCTCGGAACAAGAGACCCAGTACTTC
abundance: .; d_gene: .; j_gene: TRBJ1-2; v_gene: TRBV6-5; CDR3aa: CASSSRRGYNYGYTF; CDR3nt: TGTGCCAGCAGTTCTAGGAGGGGGTATAACTATGGCTACACCTTC
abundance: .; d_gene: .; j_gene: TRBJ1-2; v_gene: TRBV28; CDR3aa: CASSLVRINVYGYTF; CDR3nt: TGTGCCAGCAGTTTAGTCCGGATAAATGTCTATGGCTACACCTTC
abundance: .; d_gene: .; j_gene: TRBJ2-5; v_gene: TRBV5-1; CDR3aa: CASSAGRNQETQYF; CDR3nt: TGCGCCAGCAGCGCTGGGCGGAACCAAGAGACCCAGTACTTC
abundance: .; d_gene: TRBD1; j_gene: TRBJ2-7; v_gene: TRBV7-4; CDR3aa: CASSLVSGTGGEQYF; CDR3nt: TGTGCCAGCAGCTTAGTCTCCGGGACAGGTGGGGAGCAGTACTTC
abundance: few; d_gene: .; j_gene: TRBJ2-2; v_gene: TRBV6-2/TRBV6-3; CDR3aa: CASSYSISGELFF; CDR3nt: TGTGCCAGCAGTTACTCGATTTCCGGGGAGCTGTTTTTT
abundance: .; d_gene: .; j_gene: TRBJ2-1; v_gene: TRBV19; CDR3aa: CASSTPGLPHDEQFF; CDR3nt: TGTGCCAGTAGTACCCCCGGGCTACCTCACGATGAGCAGTTCTTC
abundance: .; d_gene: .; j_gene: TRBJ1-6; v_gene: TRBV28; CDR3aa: CASSLMGDNSPLHF; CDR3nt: TGTGCCAGCAGTTTGATGGGGGATAATTCACCCCTCCACTTT
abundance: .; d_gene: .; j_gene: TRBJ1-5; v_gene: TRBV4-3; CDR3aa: CASSQGVDSNQPQHF; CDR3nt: TGCGCCAGCAGCCAAGGAGTTGATAGCAATCAGCCCCAGCATTTT
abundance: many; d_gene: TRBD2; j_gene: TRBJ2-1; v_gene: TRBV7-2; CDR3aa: CASSTSGVDEQFF; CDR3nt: TGTGCCAGCAGTACTAGCGGGGTAGATGAGCAGTTCTTC
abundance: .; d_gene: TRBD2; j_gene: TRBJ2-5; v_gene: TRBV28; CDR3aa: CASSPKRGVPKETQYF; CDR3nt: TGTGCCAGCAGTCCGAAGCGGGGGGTGCCCAAAGAGACCCAGTACTTC
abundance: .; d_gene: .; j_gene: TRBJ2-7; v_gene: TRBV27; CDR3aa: CASSSETDYEQYF; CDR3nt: TGTGCCAGCAGTTCTGAAACGGACTACGAGCAGTACTTC
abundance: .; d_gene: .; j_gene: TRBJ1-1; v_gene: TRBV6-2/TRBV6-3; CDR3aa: CASSYSAGDMGTEAFF; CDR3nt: TGTGCCAGCAGTTACTCGGCAGGGGACATGGGGACTGAAGCTTTCTTT
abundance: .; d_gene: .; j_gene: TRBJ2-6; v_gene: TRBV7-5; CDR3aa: CISVSEAPGQIYSGANVLTF; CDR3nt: .
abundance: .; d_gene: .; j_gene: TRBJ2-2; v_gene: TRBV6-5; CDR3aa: CASSYSLGYPGELFF; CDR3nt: TGTGCCAGCAGTTACTCTCTGGGTTACCCCGGGGAGCTGTTTTTT
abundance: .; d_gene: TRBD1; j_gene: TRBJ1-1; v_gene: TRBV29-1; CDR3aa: CSVPDRGQMNTEAFF; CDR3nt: TGCAGCGTCCCGGACAGGGGGCAAATGAACACTGAAGCTTTCTTT
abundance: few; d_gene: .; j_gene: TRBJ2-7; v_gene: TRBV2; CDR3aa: CASSHTGSVFYEQYF; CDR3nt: TGTGCCAGCAGTCACACAGGGTCCGTGTTCTACGAGCAGTACTTC
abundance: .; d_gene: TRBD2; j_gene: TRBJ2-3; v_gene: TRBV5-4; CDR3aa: CASSLEWASGGLGDTQYF; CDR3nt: TGTGCCAGCAGCTTGGAGTGGGCTAGCGGGGGTCTGGGAGATACGCAGTATTTT